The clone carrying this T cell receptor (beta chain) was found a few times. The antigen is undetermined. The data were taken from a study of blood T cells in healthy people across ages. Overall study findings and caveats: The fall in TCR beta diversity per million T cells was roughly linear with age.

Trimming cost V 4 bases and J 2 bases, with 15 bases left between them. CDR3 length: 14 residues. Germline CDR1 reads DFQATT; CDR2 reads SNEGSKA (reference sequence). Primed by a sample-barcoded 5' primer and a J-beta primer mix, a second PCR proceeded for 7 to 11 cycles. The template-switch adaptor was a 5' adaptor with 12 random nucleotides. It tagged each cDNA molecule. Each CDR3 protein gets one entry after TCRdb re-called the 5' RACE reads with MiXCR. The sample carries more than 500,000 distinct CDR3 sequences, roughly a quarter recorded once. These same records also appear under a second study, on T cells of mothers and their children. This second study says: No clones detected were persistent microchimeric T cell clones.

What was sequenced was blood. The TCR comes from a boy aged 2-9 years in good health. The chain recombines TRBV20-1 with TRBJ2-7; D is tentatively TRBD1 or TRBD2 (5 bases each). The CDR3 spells CSANPGTQPYEQYF. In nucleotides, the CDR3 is TGCAGTGCTAACCCGGGGACGCAGCCCTACGAGCAGTACTTC.